This T cell receptor (beta chain) was captured by sequencing in a study of graft-versus-host responses after intestinal transplantation. Study-level results: Recipient marrow contained GvH clones, some of which appeared first in ileum or blood.

Looked up from germline, CDR1 is DFQATT and CDR2 is SNEGSKA (reference sequence). V was shortened by 2 bases and J by 5 bases, with 7 bases between the two germline ends. The length of the CDR3 is 11 residues. Labeling with CFSE marked about 200,000 responder cells, which were plated with about 200,000 irradiated, violet-dye-labeled stimulator cells. Sorting of proliferating CFSE-low CD3+CD4+ and CD3+CD8+ responders took place after the reaction. In this sample, this clone turned up a few times. TCRdb's table, derived via immunoSEQ multiplex PCR, lists solely in-frame clones and lacks some. The sample contains some 22,000 clones, around 38% of which appear only once.

The chain joins TRBV20-1 to TRBJ2-7; D not resolved. The clonotype was recovered from a human patient who received an intestinal transplant. Here the sequenced sample was alloreactive CD8+ T cells from a mixed lymphocyte reaction culture, taken before intestinal transplant. Stated subset: CFSE-low proliferating T cells sorted from roughly six-day pre-transplant mixed lymphocyte reaction (GvH or HvG direction). CDR3 in DNA: TGCAGTGCTAGACTTCTAAACGAGCAGTACTTC. Translating gives CSARLLNEQYF.